What follows describes a single T cell receptor beta chain. Its cognate antigen is unknown. The collection from each donor was one heparinised blood draw averaging about 116 mL. Post-sort purity exceeded 95% for all sorted populations. The data were taken from a study of beta chain features in type 1 diabetes. Study-level findings and limits: The study found moderately but significantly shorter TCRB CDR3s in all four CD4+ subsets of Type 1 diabetes patients.

Expressed TCRB transcripts were sequenced because the isolated RNA had all been reverse transcribed beforehand. Data came from immunoSEQ multiplex PCR; TCRdb stores just in-frame clones and leaves some out. The sample lists about 160,000 clones; 8% to 9.5% were seen once. V lost 0 bases and J lost 2, with 12 bases in between. Germline CDR1 reads SGHRS; CDR2 reads YFSETQ. CDR3 length: 15 amino acids. The sample consisted of central memory CD4+ T cells from blood. The genes are TRBV5-1 and TRBJ2-7, with D perhaps TRBD1 (5 bases). The sequence was obtained from a woman aged 18-29 years with type 1 diabetes. The CDR3 protein is CASSLEGDSTYEQYF. The CDR3 region has the DNA TGCGCCAGCAGCTTGGAAGGTGACAGCACCTACGAGCAGTACTTC.